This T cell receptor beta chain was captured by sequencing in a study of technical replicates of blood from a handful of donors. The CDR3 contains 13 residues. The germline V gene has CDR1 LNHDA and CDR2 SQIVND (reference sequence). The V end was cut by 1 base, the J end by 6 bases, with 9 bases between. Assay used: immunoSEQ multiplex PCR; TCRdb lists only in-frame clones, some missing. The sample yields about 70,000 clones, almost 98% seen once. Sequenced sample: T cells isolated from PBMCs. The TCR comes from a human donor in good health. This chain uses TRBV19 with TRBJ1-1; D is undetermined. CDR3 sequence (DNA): TGTGCCAGTAGTATAGTTGCGGGCCCTGAAGCTTTCTTT. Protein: CASSIVAGPEAFF.